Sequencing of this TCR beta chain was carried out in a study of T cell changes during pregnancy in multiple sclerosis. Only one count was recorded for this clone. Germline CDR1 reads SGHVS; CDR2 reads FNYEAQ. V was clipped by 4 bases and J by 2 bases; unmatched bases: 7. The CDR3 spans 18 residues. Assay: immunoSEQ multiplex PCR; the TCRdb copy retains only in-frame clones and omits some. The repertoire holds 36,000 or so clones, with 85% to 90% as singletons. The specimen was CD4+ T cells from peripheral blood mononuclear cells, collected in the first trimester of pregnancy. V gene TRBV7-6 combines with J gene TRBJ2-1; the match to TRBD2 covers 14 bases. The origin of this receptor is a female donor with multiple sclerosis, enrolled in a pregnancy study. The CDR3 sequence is CASSSGTSGRGAYNEQFF. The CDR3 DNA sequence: TGTGCCAGCAGCTCCGGGACTAGCGGGAGAGGAGCCTACAATGAGCAGTTCTTC.